This T cell receptor beta chain is from a study of OX40 agonist ivuxolimab in advanced cancers. Study-wide context: At doses from 0.01 to 10 mg/kg, patients were given intravenous ivuxolimab every 2 weeks.

Comments on this clone: At the DNA level, this CDR3 is encoded by other sequences in the same sample as well.

Libraries were prepared by immunoSEQ multiplex PCR; TCRdb keeps only in-frame clonotypes and omits some of them. This sample has over 55,000 clones; around 94% occur once, and the top ten carry around 14%. Losses at the gene ends were 3 bases for V and 2 bases for J; bases not matched to a gene: 0. CDR3 length: 13 amino acids. In germline, CDR1 is LGHNA, CDR2 YSLEER. Exclusion applied to patients with autoimmune disease history or systemic immunosuppression. The specimen comprised CD4+ or CD8+ T cells sorted from blood, sampled in a trial of the OX40 agonist ivuxolimab. This chain connects TRBV4-3 to TRBJ2-7, with 8 bases matching TRBD1. The sequence was obtained from an adult with an advanced solid tumor such as melanoma, head and neck, liver or kidney cancer. CDR3 amino acids: CASSQDRAYEQYF. As DNA, the CDR3 is TGCGCCAGCAGCCAGGACAGGGCCTACGAGCAGTACTTC.